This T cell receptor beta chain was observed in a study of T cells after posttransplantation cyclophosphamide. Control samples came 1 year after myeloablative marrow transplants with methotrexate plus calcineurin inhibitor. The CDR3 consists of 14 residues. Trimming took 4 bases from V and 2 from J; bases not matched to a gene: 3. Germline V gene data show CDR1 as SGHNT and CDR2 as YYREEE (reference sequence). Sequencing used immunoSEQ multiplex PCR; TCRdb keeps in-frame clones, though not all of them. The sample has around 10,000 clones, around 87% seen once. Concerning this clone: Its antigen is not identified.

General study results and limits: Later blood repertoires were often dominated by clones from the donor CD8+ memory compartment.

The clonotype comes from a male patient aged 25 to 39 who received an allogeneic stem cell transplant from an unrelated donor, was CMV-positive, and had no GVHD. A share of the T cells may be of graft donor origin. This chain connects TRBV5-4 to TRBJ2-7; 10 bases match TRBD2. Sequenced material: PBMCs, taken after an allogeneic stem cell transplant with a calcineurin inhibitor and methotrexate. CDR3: CASSTGLAPYEQYF. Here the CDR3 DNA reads TGTGCCAGCAGCACGGGACTAGCGCCCTACGAGCAGTACTTC.